This TCR beta chain was identified in a study of early T cells in non-severe SARS-CoV-2 infection. Study-wide results and limits: Anti-spike CD8 responses were favored by VDJdb matching, which missed private and CD4 specificities.

The sample holds many counts of this clonotype. Its antigen remains unknown. Individual cDNA molecules received unique molecular identifiers. Each CDR3 protein gets one entry after TCRdb re-called the 5' RACE reads with MiXCR. The sample has about 94,000 distinct CDR3 sequences, less than 15% seen once; the top ten hold about 2.1%. Between the trimmed V and J ends, which lost 6 bases and 1 base, there was a span of 3 bases. Germline V gives CDR1 SQVTM, CDR2 ANQGSEA. The CDR3 is 10 residues long. J is TRBJ2-5 and V is TRBV29-1; no reliable D call. Source material: whole blood. This TCR was recovered from an adult who was a healthcare worker with PCR-confirmed SARS-CoV-2 infection or an uninfected control (not recorded which). Here the CDR3 reads CSVGQETQYF. CDR3 nucleotides: TGCAGCGTGGGCCAAGAGACCCAGTACTTC.